The 11 T cell receptor beta chains listed next were all sequenced from one sample in a study of blood T cell repertoires in COVID-19. The data were produced by immunoSEQ multiplex PCR, yet TCRdb's version contains in-frame clones alone and is incomplete. The sample yields around 60,000 clones, roughly two thirds seen once. The sample was peripheral blood. These receptors were collected from a woman in her seventies with COVID-19, enrolled during active disease.

V gene TRBV19 combines with J gene TRBJ1-1; D is uncertain. V lost 8 bases to trimming and J lost 2 bases, with 12 bases between them. Per the germline V gene, CDR1 is LNHDA and CDR2 is SQIVND (reference sequence). The CDR3 consists of 13 residues. The CDR3 sequence: CASRFGDNTEAFF. The CDR3 nucleotides read TGTGCCAGTCGTTTCGGGGATAACACTGAAGCTTTCTTT. Looking up the rest from reference TRBV19 and TRBJ1-1 gives the full variable domain: DGGITQSPKYLFRKEGQNVTLSCEQNLNHDAMYWYRQDPGQGLRLIYYSQIVNDFQKGDIAEGYSVSREKKESFPLTVTSAQKNPTAFYLCASRFGDNTEAFFGQGTRLTVV.

This clone was observed at least ten times. J is TRBJ1-1 and V is TRBV2; 9 bases align to TRBD1. Germline values: CDR1 SNHLY, CDR2 FYNNEI. This CDR3 comprises 16 residues. The trim removed 9 bases at V and 4 bases at J, leaving 15 bases unmatched. The CDR3 DNA is TGTGCCAGAGAGAAGGACAGGGGTTTCAGTGGCACTGAAGCTTTCTTT. Its protein is CAREKDRGFSGTEAFF.

The genes are TRBV7-2 and TRBJ2-1; possible D gene TRBD2, 6 bases. Germline V CDR1 and CDR2: SGHTA, FQGNSA. V was cut by 4 bases and J by 12 bases, with 13 bases left in between. This CDR3 has 12 amino acids. DNA of the CDR3: TGTGCCAGCAGCTCCGCCCGGAGGGGGCAGTTCTTC. Its translation is CASSSARRGQFF.

J is TRBJ1-5 and V is TRBV6-6; unclear D gene. This CDR3 has 16 amino acids. Germline CDR1 and CDR2: MNHNY and SVGAGI (reference sequence). V was trimmed by 5 bases and J by 0 bases, leaving 14 bases between them. The CDR3, as DNA: TGTGCCAGCAGTCCGACTGCGGCGTATAGCAATCAGCCCCAGCATTTT. As protein: CASSPTAAYSNQPQHF.

The gene calls are TRBV7-8 and TRBJ2-6; D is possibly TRBD1 (5 bases). The V end lost 5 bases, the J end lost 4 bases, and 9 bases lay between the germline ends. In germline, CDR1 is SGHVS, CDR2 FQNEAQ. The CDR3 spans 14 residues. The CDR3 spells CASSLQGGANVLTF. The CDR3 DNA reads TGTGCCAGCAGCCTCCAGGGAGGGGCCAACGTCCTGACTTTC.

As to this clone: Distinct nucleotide sequences in the sample also encode this CDR3. V and J are TRBV24-1 and TRBJ1-3; 9 nucleotides match TRBD1. This CDR3 contains 15 residues. The V segment lost 2 bases and the J segment 4 bases; nucleotides outside the gene matches: 2. Germline-derived CDR1 and CDR2 are KGHDR and SFDVKD. CDR3 bases: TGTGCCACCAGTGATTCCGGGACAGGGGGAAACACCATATATTTT. The encoded protein is CATSDSGTGGNTIYF.

J is TRBJ2-2 and V is TRBV25-1; TRBD2 is a possible D gene (6 bases). CDR1 is MGHDK, CDR2 SYGVNS, per germline. The CDR3 contains 15 residues. V was trimmed by 4 bases and J by 0 bases, leaving 9 bases between them. CDR3 nucleotide sequence: TGTGCCAGCAGTGGAGCGGGCGCGAACACCGGGGAGCTGTTTTTT. Amino acids: CASSGAGANTGELFF.

This clone was seen more than once but under ten times. The V call is TRBV18, the J call TRBJ2-3; TRBD1 matches at 7 bases. The V gene end was trimmed by 1 base and the J gene end by 0 bases; junction bases not matched to a gene: 7. The CDR3 loop spans 17 amino acids. Per germline, CDR1 KGHSH and CDR2 LQKENI. The CDR3 loop is CASSPQNRGLSTDTQYF. As DNA, the CDR3 is TGTGCCAGCTCACCACAAAACAGGGGCCTAAGCACAGATACGCAGTATTTT.

This clone has only one observation. This rearrangement joins TRBV19 to TRBJ2-7, with TRBD2 matching over 8 bases. From germline, CDR1 is LNHDA and CDR2 SQIVND (reference sequence). J was trimmed by 2 bases and V by 5 bases; bases with no gene match: 8. The CDR3 contains 15 residues. The CDR3 loop is CASSSRRGGAYEQYF. The CDR3 DNA is TGTGCCAGTAGTTCCCGCCGGGGGGGTGCCTACGAGCAGTACTTC. The whole variable domain, filled in from reference TRBV19 and TRBJ2-7, reads DGGITQSPKYLFRKEGQNVTLSCEQNLNHDAMYWYRQDPGQGLRLIYYSQIVNDFQKGDIAEGYSVSREKKESFPLTVTSAQKNPTAFYLCASSSRRGGAYEQYFGPGTRLTVT.

The chain joins TRBV7-2 to TRBJ1-3, with a weak D call TRBD1 (6 bases). Trimming pared 3 bases from V and 0 bases from J, leaving 15 bases between. Germline V gene sequence: CDR1 SGHTA, CDR2 FQGNSA. The CDR3 covers 17 residues. CDR3 coding DNA: TGTGCCAGCAGCTTCTTACAGGGTTCGGCCTCTGGAAACACCATATATTTT. This gives the protein CASSFLQGSASGNTIYF.

The CDR3 region is CASRDRGNQPQHF. CDR3 nucleotides: TGTGCCAGCAGGGACAGGGGAAATCAGCCCCAGCATTTT. The V call is TRBV27, the J call TRBJ1-5; 9 positions match TRBD1. Germline values: CDR1 MNHEY, CDR2 SMNVEV (reference sequence). Trimming took 6 bases from V and 4 from J; bases not matched to a gene: 1. The CDR3 is 13 residues long.